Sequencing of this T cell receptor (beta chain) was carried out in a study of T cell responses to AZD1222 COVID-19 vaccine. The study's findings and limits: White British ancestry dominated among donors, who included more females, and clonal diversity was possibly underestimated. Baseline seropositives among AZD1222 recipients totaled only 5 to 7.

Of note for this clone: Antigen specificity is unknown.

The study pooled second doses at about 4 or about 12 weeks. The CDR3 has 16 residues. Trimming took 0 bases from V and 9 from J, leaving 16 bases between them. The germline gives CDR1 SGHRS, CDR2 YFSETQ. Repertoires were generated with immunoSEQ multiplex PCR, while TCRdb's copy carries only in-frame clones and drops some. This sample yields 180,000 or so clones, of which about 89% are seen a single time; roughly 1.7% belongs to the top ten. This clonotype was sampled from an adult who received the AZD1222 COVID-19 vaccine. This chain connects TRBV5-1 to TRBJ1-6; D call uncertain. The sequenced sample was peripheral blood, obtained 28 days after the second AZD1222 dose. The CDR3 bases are TGCGCCAGCAGCTTGGCCAATTCGGGTTTGGGTTCACCCCTCCACTTT. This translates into CASSLANSGLGSPLHF.